Listed here are 18 T cell receptor beta chains from one sample, sequenced in a study of T-cell memory formation after mild COVID-19. TCRdb re-called the 5' RACE reads through MiXCR, storing one row per CDR3 protein. The table records 250,000 to 350,000 distinct CDR3 sequences, 15% to 20% of them present only once. The sequenced material came from PBMCs or a T cell subset sorted from them (not recorded which). Receptors originate from a young man who had mild COVID-19 (a few samples of this study predate the infection). Cell type and time point are not known.

This clonotype came up many times. V and J are TRBV5-1 and TRBJ2-5; 8 bases line up with TRBD2. Germline CDR1 is SGHRS and CDR2 is YFSETQ. The V segment lost 1 base and the J segment 5 bases; nucleotides outside the gene matches: 10. The CDR3 spans 16 residues. The CDR3 DNA reads as TGCGCCAGCAGCTTGATATATAGCGGGGTTAAGGAGACCCAGTACTTC. Its protein product is CASSLIYSGVKETQYF.

This rearrangement joins TRBV30 to TRBJ1-6; D may be TRBD1 (6 bases). This CDR3 comprises 14 residues. Germline V gene data show CDR1 as GTSNPN and CDR2 as SVGIG (reference sequence). The V and J ends lost 0 bases and 9 bases respectively, with 12 bases between them. CDR3 DNA sequence: TGTGCCTGGAGTGTTACAGGGATGGGTTCACCCCTCCACTTT. It is translated as CAWSVTGMGSPLHF.

This chain links TRBV7-2 with TRBJ1-3; tentatively, D is TRBD1 (5 bases). The CDR3 loop spans 15 amino acids. Trimming took off 7 bases at V and 0 bases at J, with 13 bases between the two ends. Germline CDR1 SGHTA, CDR2 FQGNSA. CDR3 loop: CASTTGGNSGNTIYF. CDR3 bases: TGTGCCAGCACAACGGGGGGGAACTCTGGAAACACCATATATTTT.

This clonotype came up many times. The V and J genes are TRBV29-1 and TRBJ2-3; D is undetermined. CDR1 and CDR2 (germline): SQVTM, ANQGSEA. The length of the CDR3 is 11 residues. V shed 7 bases and J shed 2 bases, with 7 bases lying between them. Here the CDR3 reads CSASDTDTQYF. CDR3 coding DNA: TGCAGCGCCTCGGACACAGATACGCAGTATTTT.

This clonotype was seen many times. The genes are TRBV5-1 and TRBJ2-7; 10 nucleotides match TRBD1. Germline V gene lookup returns CDR1 SGHRS and CDR2 YFSETQ. The V and J ends lost 4 bases and 4 bases, in that order; junction bases with no gene match: 11. CDR3 length equals 16 residues. CDR3 in amino acids: CASSREPGQGLYEQYF. The DNA for the CDR3 is TGCGCCAGCAGCCGAGAGCCGGGACAGGGGCTGTACGAGCAGTACTTC.

There are a few counts of this clonotype. This sequence joins TRBV6-6 and TRBJ1-4; 8 bases map to TRBD1. The V segment lost 11 bases and the J segment 5 bases; nucleotides outside the gene matches: 7. The CDR3 sequence is 13 residues long. The germline V gene encodes CDR1 MNHNY and CDR2 SVGAGI (reference sequence). This CDR3 is CAAQGAVNEKLFF. The DNA for the CDR3 is TGTGCCGCTCAGGGGGCGGTGAATGAAAAACTGTTTTTT.

The chain has TRBV7-8 and TRBJ2-2, with D uncertain. Germline CDR1 and CDR2: SGHVS and FQNEAQ. Trimming pared 2 bases from V and 5 bases from J, leaving 9 bases between. The length of the CDR3 is 14 residues. CDR3 coding DNA: TGTGCCAGCAGCTTATCGCGCTCAACCGGGGAGCTGTTTTTT. Translated, it gives CASSLSRSTGELFF.

This clonotype has more than one count but fewer than ten. The chain couples TRBV5-1 to TRBJ1-1; a possible D gene is TRBD1 (6 bases). Germline CDR1 and CDR2: SGHRS and YFSETQ. V was shortened by 0 bases and J by 3 bases, with 15 bases between the two germline ends. The CDR3 is made up of 16 amino acids. The CDR3 DNA reads TGCGCCAGCAGCTTGGGGCAGCTAGAGGGGGACACTGAAGCTTTCTTT. Its protein product is CASSLGQLEGDTEAFF.

J is TRBJ1-2 and V is TRBV2; TRBD1 is a possible D gene (5 bases). The CDR3 is 14 amino acids. Germline CDR1 is SNHLY and CDR2 is FYNNEI. The ends were cut back, 7 bases at V and 4 bases at J, with 16 bases in the middle. The CDR3 sequence: CASTFDSLLYGYTF. CDR3 nucleotide sequence: TGTGCCAGCACCTTTGACAGCCTCCTCTATGGCTACACCTTC.

The V and J genes are TRBV7-9 and TRBJ2-1, with 8 bases matching TRBD1. This CDR3 has 13 residues. Germline V CDR1 and CDR2: SEHNR, FQNEAQ (reference sequence). V lost 6 bases, J lost 9 bases, and 7 bases stayed unmatched. In nucleotides, the CDR3 is TGTGCCAGCAGGCTTCAGGGGGCCGGTGAGCAGTTCTTC. It encodes CASRLQGAGEQFF.

This clonotype was counted only a few times. The chain has TRBV4-1 and TRBJ2-1; 11 bases are a match to TRBD1. Unmatched junction bases numbered 3, after V lost 0 bases and J lost 8 bases. This CDR3 comprises 15 residues. Germline V gene lookup returns CDR1 MGHRA and CDR2 YSYEKL. The CDR3 nucleotides read TGCGCCAGCAGCCAAGAGGGACAGGGGGGCGATGAGCAGTTCTTC. This codes for CASSQEGQGGDEQFF.

This clonotype has at least ten counts. This rearrangement joins TRBV12-3 or TRBV12-4 to TRBJ2-1; 14 nucleotides align to TRBD2. V trimming: 6 bases; J trimming: 7 bases; junction bases outside the gene matches: 2. This CDR3 region has 14 residues. CDR3 DNA: TGTGCCAGCAGATGGACTAGCGGGGGGAATGAGCAGTTCTTC. Protein product: CASRWTSGGNEQFF.

The gene calls are TRBV6-2 or TRBV6-3 and TRBJ2-7; D possibly corresponds to TRBD1 (5 bases). Trimming removed 2 bases from V and 3 bases from J, with 11 bases in between. Per germline, CDR1 MNHEY and CDR2 SVGEGT. CDR3 size: 14 residues. CDR3 sequence reads: CASSYRGKNYEQYF. Here the CDR3 DNA reads TGTGCCAGCAGTTACAGGGGAAAAAACTACGAGCAGTACTTC.

The chain recombines TRBV15 with TRBJ2-3; D unclear. Trimming cost V 6 bases and J 4 bases, with 11 bases left between them. CDR1 and CDR2 (germline): LNHNV, YYDKDF (reference sequence). The CDR3 has 13 amino acids. CDR3 loop: CATRWTDADTQYF. As DNA, the CDR3 is TGTGCCACCAGGTGGACCGACGCAGATACGCAGTATTTT.

This clonotype was detected a few times. The V and J genes are TRBV9 and TRBJ2-2; 14 bases align to TRBD2. With 2 bases clipped from V and 6 bases from J, the junction kept 3 bases outside the gene matches. CDR3 length: 16 residues. Germline V CDR1 and CDR2: SGDLS, YYNGEE. CDR3 in amino acids: CASSVTSGGAAGELFF. The CDR3 bases are TGTGCCAGCAGCGTGACTAGCGGGGGGGCGGCCGGGGAGCTGTTTTTT.

The chain carries TRBV2 and TRBJ1-5, with D unresolved. The CDR3 sequence is 13 residues long. V was shortened by 7 bases and J by 7 bases, with 14 bases between the two germline ends. Germline lookup yields CDR1 SNHLY and CDR2 FYNNEI. The CDR3 loop reads CASKNQEEQPQHF. In DNA form, the CDR3 reads TGTGCCAGCAAAAATCAAGAGGAGCAGCCCCAGCATTTT.

The chain links TRBV28 to TRBJ2-6, with a possible D match to TRBD1 (6 bases). From germline, CDR1 is MDHEN and CDR2 SYDVKM. The CDR3 spans 16 residues. Trimming pared 2 bases from V and 2 bases from J, leaving 10 bases between. The CDR3 nucleotides read TGTGCCAGCAGTTTAATTACAGGGACTGGGGCCAACGTCCTGACTTTC. Amino acids: CASSLITGTGANVLTF.

In its sample, this clonotype was seen a few times. The CDR3 nucleotides are TGTGCCAGCAGCTTAGGACTCTCCCCCGTCACAGATACGCAGTATTTT. It yields the protein CASSLGLSPVTDTQYF. J is TRBJ2-3 and V is TRBV7-7, with D uncertain. Trimming cost V 1 base and J 2 bases, with 13 bases left between them. The germline V gene has CDR1 SSHAT and CDR2 FNYEAQ (reference sequence). The CDR3 covers 16 residues.